This is a list of T cell receptor beta chains from one sample in a study of blood T cell repertoires in COVID-19. The data were produced by immunoSEQ multiplex PCR, yet TCRdb's version contains in-frame clones alone and is incomplete. The sample contains more than 95,000 clones, approximately 84% of which appear only once. Sample: peripheral blood. The receptors here all came from a man aged 70 or older with active or convalescent COVID-19. CDR3s include the opening cysteine and the closing phenylalanine or tryptophan.

>TRBV7-9|14|TRBJ2-7
CASRPQGEATEQYF
>TRBV5-1|13|TRBJ1-1
CASSWGVSTEAFF
>TRBV3-1/TRBV3-2|12|TRBJ1-1
CASGQMNTEAFF
>TRBV5-5|15|TRBJ2-1
CASSSRGEGRGEQFF
>TRBV7-9|16|TRBJ1-2
CASSSGTGGTNYGYTF
>TRBV4-3|14|TRBJ2-7
CASSQDPQGYEQYF
>TRBV2|15|TRBJ1-2
CASSVNGLPNYGYTF
>TRBV6-5|15|TRBJ2-1
CASSSGLAGGMGQFF
>TRBV3-1/TRBV3-2|15|TRBJ2-5
CASSQGPAGGETQYF
>TRBV19|15|TRBJ1-5
CASSGGKNSNQPQHF
>TRBV30|16|TRBJ2-7
CAWSVYSGTGRGEQYF
>TRBV2|14|TRBJ1-3
CASSRQAGENTIYF
>TRBV29-1|13|TRBJ2-5
CSVEDRQKETQYF
>TRBV6-2/TRBV6-3|15|TRBJ2-3
CASSLRAGGTDTQYF
>TRBV30|13|TRBJ1-6
CAWSGQGQSPLHF
>TRBV2|13|TRBJ1-1
CASRGGRDTEAFF
>TRBV28|15|TRBJ1-1
CASSPSDSLSSEAFF
>TRBV5-1|14|TRBJ2-1
CASSHPGQGNEQFF
>TRBV5-4|13|TRBJ1-2
CASSNGQGRGYTF
>TRBV11-2|14|TRBJ1-5
CASSPEGANQPQHF
>TRBV18|16|TRBJ1-1
CASSALTAQANTEAFF
>TRBV24-1|15|TRBJ2-2
CATSVRGSNTGELFF
>TRBV11-2|15|TRBJ1-6
CASSLGRGGSSPLHF
>TRBV18|15|TRBJ2-7
CASSPPLAGTYEQYF
>TRBV27|14|TRBJ1-2
CASSLVRDSYGYTF
>TRBV29-1|18|TRBJ2-1
CSVRVSNSGTSRYNEQFF
>TRBV6-2/TRBV6-3|12|TRBJ1-1
CASSPSYTEAFF
>TRBV12-3/TRBV12-4|11|TRBJ1-1
CASSLLGGAFF
>TRBV11-2|13|TRBJ1-5
CASSDSWDQPQHF
>TRBV28|16|TRBJ2-2
CASSHNTGTNTGELFF
>TRBV7-3|16|TRBJ2-1
CASSLTRLAENNEQFF
>TRBV6-5|15|TRBJ2-7
CASSPRGDILYEQYF